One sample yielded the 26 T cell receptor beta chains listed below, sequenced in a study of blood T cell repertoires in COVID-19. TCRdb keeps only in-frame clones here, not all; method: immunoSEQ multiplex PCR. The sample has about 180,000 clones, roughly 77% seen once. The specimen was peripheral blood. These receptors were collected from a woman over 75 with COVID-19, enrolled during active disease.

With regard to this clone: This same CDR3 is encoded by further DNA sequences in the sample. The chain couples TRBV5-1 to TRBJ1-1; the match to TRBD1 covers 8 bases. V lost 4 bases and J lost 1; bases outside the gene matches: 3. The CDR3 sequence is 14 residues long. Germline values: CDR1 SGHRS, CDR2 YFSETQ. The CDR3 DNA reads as TGCGCCAGCAGCCTGGACAGGGCGAACACTGAAGCTTTCTTT. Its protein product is CASSLDRANTEAFF.

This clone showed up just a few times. CDR3 in amino acids: CASSLYNEQFF. For the CDR3, the DNA is TGTGCCAGCAGTCTCTACAATGAGCAGTTCTTC. J is TRBJ2-1 and V is TRBV12-3 or TRBV12-4; no definite D call. The CDR3 sequence is 11 residues long. V was cut by 5 bases and J by 3 bases, with 2 bases left in between.

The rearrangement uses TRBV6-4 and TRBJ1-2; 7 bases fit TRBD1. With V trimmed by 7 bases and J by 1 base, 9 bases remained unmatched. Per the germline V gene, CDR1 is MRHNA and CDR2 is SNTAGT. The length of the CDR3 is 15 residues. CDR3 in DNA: TGTGCCAGCAAAACAAGGGGGCGGGATAACTATGGCTACACCTTC. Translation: CASKTRGRDNYGYTF.

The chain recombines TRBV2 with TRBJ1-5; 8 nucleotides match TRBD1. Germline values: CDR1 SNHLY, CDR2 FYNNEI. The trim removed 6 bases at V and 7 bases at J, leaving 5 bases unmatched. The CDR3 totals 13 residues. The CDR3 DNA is TGTGCCAGCAGGACAGGGGCCCCGCAGCCCCAGCATTTT. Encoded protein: CASRTGAPQPQHF.

CDR3 amino acids: CATGDRGNNQPQHF. The CDR3 DNA is TGTGCCACCGGAGACAGGGGGAACAATCAGCCCCAGCATTTT. The chain combines TRBV24-1 with TRBJ1-5; the match to TRBD1 covers 9 bases. Germline V lookup: CDR1 KGHDR, CDR2 SFDVKD. The CDR3 totals 14 residues. V dropped 9 bases and J dropped 3; count of bases not matched to a gene: 5.

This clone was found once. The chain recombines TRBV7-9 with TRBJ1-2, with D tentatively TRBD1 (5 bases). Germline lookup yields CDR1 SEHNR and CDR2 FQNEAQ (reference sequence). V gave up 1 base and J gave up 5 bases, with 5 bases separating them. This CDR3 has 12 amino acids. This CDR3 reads CASSLGQYGYTF. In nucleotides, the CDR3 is TGTGCCAGCAGCTTAGGACAGTATGGCTACACCTTC.

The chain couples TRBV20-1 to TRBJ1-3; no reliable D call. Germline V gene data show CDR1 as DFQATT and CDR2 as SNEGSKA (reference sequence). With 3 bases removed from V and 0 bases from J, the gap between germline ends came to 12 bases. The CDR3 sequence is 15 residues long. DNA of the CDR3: TGCAGTGCTAGTCCCCAGGCCGTCTCTGGAAACACCATATATTTT. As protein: CSASPQAVSGNTIYF.

The CDR3 nucleotides read TGTGCCAGCAGTTTACAGTCAGGGCCCCAGCATTTT. Translated: CASSLQSGPQHF. The chain joins TRBV12-3 or TRBV12-4 to TRBJ1-5; D gene ambiguous. CDR3 size: 12 residues. Trimming cost V 2 bases and J 9 bases, with 8 bases left between them.

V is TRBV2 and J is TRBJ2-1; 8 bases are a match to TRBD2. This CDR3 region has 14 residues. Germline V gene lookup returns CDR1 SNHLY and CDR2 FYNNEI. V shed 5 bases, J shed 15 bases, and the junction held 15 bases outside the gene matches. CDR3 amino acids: CASSRRVPTSAPFF. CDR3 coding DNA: TGTGCCAGCAGTCGCAGGGTACCGACTAGCGCCCCGTTCTTC.

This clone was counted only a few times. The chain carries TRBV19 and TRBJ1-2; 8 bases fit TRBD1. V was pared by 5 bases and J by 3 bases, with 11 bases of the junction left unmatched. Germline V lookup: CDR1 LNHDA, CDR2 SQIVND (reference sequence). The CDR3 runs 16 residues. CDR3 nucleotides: TGTGCCAGTAGTCTGGACCGGACAGGGTCAGACTATGGCTACACCTTC. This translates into CASSLDRTGSDYGYTF.

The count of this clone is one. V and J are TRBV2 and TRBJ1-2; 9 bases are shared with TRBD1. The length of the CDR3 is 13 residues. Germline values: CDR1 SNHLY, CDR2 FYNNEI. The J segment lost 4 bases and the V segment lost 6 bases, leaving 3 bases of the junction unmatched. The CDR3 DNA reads TGTGCCAGCAGACCGGGACAGGGCTATGGCTACACCTTC. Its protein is CASRPGQGYGYTF. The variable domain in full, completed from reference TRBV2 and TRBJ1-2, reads EPEVTQTPSHQVTQMGQEVILRCVPISNHLYFYWYRQILGQKVEFLVSFYNNEISEKSEIFDDQFSVERPDGSNFTLKIRSTKLEDSAMYFCASRPGQGYGYTFGSGTRLTVV.

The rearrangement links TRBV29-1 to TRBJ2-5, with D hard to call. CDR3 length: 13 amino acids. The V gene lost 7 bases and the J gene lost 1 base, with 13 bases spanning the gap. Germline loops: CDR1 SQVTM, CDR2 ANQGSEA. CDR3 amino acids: CSALNVGQETQYF. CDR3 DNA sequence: TGCAGCGCTCTGAACGTCGGCCAAGAGACCCAGTACTTC.

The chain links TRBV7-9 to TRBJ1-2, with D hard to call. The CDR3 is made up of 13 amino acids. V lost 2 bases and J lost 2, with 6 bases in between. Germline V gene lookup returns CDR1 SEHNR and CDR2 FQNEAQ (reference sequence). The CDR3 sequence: CASSLLGNYGYTF. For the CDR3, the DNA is TGTGCCAGCAGCTTACTGGGCAACTATGGCTACACCTTC.

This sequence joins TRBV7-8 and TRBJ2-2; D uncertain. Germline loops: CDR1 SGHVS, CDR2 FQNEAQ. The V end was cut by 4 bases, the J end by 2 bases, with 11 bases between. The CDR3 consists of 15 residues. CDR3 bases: TGTGCCAGCAGCTCCCCGGGTCCTAACACCGGGGAGCTGTTTTTT. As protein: CASSSPGPNTGELFF. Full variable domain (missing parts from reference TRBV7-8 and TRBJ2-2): GAGVSQSPRYKVAKRGQDVALRCDPISGHVSLFWYQQALGQGPEFLTYFQNEAQLDKSGLPSDRFFAERPEGSVSTLKIQRTQQEDSAVYLCASSSPGPNTGELFFGEGSRLTVL.

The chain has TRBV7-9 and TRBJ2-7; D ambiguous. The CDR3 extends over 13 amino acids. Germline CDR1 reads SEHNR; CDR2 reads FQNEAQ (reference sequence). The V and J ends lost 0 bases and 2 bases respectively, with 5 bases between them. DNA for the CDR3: TGTGCCAGCAGCTTAGCGCCAGCCTACGAGCAGTACTTC. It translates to CASSLAPAYEQYF.

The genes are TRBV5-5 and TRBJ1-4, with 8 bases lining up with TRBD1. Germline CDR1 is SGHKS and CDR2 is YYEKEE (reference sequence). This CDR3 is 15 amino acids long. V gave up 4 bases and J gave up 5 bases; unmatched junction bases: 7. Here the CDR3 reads CASSLTTGVNEKLFF. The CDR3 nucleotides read TGTGCCAGCAGCCTAACGACAGGGGTGAATGAAAAACTGTTTTTT.

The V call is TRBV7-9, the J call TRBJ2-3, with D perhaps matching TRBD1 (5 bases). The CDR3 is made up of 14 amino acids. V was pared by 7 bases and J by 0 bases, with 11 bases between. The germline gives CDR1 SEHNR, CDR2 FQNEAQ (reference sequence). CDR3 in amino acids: CASTLPGSTDTQYF. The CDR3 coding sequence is TGTGCCAGCACCCTCCCAGGGAGCACAGATACGCAGTATTTT. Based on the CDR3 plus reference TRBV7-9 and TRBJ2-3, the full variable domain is DTGVSQNPRHKITKRGQNVTFRCDPISEHNRLYWYRQTLGQGPEFLTYFQNEAQLEKSRLLSDRFSAERPKGSFSTLEIQRTEQGDSAMYLCASTLPGSTDTQYFGPGTRLTVL.

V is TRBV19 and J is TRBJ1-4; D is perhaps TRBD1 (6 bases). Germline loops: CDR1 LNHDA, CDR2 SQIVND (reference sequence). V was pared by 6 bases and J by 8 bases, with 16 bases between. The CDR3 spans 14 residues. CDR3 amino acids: CASSPMTGGEKLFF. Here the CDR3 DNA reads TGTGCCAGTAGCCCCATGACAGGTGGGGAAAAACTGTTTTTT. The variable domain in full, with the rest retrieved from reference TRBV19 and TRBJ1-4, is DGGITQSPKYLFRKEGQNVTLSCEQNLNHDAMYWYRQDPGQGLRLIYYSQIVNDFQKGDIAEGYSVSREKKESFPLTVTSAQKNPTAFYLCASSPMTGGEKLFFGSGTQLSVL.

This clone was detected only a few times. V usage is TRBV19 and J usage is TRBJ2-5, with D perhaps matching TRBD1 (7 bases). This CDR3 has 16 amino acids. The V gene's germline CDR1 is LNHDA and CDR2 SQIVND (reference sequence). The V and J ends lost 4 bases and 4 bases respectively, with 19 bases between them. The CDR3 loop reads CASSTGGGLEGETQYF. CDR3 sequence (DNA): TGTGCCAGTAGTACAGGAGGGGGCCTAGAGGGAGAGACCCAGTACTTC.

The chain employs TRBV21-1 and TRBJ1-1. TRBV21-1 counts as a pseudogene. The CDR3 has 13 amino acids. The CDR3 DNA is TGTGCCAGCAGCAAAGGGGAGACCACTGAAGCTTTCTTT. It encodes CASSKGETTEAFF.

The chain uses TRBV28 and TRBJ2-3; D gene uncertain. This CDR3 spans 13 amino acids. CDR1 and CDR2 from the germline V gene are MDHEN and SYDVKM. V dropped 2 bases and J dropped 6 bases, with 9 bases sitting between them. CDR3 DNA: TGTGCCAGCAGTTTACTAGGAAGGGATACGCAGTATTTT. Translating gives CASSLLGRDTQYF. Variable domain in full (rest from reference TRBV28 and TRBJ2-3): DVKVTQSSRYLVKRTGEKVFLECVQDMDHENMFWYRQDPGLGLRLIYFSYDVKMKEKGDIPEGYSVSREKKERFSLILESASTNQTSMYLCASSLLGRDTQYFGPGTRLTVL.

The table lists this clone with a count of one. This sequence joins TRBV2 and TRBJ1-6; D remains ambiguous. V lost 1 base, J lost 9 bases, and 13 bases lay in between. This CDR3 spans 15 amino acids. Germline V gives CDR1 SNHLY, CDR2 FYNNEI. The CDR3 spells CASSEVRDRSSPLHF. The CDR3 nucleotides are TGTGCCAGCAGTGAAGTGAGGGATCGGAGTTCACCCCTCCACTTT.

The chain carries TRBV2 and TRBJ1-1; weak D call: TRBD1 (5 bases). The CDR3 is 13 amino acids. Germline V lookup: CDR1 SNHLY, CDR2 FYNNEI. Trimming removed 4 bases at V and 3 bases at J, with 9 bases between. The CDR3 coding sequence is TGTGCCAGCAGTGTGACAGTTTACACTGAAGCTTTCTTT. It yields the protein CASSVTVYTEAFF.

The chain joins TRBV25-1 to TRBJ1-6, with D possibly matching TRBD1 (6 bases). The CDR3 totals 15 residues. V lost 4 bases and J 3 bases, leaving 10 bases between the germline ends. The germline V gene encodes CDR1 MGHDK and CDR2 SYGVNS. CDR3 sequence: CASSGRQDYNSPLHF. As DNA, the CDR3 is TGTGCCAGCAGTGGACGACAGGACTATAATTCACCCCTCCACTTT.

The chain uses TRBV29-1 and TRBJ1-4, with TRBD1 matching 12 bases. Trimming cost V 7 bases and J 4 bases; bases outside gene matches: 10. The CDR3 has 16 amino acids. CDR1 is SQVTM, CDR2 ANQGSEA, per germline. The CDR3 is CSGWGTGGTGNEKLFF. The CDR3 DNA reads TGCAGCGGTTGGGGGACAGGGGGCACTGGTAATGAAAAACTGTTTTTT.

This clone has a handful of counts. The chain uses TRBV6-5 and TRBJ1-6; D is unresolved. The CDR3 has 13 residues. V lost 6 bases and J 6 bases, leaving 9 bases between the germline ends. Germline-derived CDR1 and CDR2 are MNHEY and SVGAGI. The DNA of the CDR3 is TGTGCCAGCAGACGCCGAGTTAATTCACCCCTCCACTTT. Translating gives CASRRRVNSPLHF.